The 25 T cell receptor beta chains reported below all come from one sample, sequenced in a study of blood T cell repertoires in COVID-19. Sequencing used immunoSEQ multiplex PCR; TCRdb keeps in-frame clones, though not all of them. The data hold 200,000 to 250,000 clones, with approximately 80% observed a single time. The material sequenced was peripheral blood. The receptors originated from a woman of 80 years or more with acute or convalescent COVID-19.

This chain joins TRBV10-3 and TRBJ1-1, with 7 bases that match TRBD1. This CDR3 has 13 residues. In germline, CDR1 is ENHRY, CDR2 SYGVKD. J lost 7 bases, V lost 3 bases, and 5 bases had no gene match. CDR3 nucleotide sequence: TGTGCCATCAGTGATTTGACAGGGATTGAAGCTTTCTTT. As protein: CAISDLTGIEAFF.

The chain employs TRBV20-1 and TRBJ2-3; tentative D call: TRBD1 (5 bases). Trimming took 5 bases from V and 5 from J, leaving 8 bases between them. The CDR3 consists of 11 residues. Per germline, CDR1 DFQATT and CDR2 SNEGSKA (reference sequence). CDR3 protein: CSAQGLDTQYF. In nucleotides, the CDR3 is TGCAGTGCTCAGGGTCTAGATACGCAGTATTTT.

This chain joins TRBV10-3 and TRBJ2-3; 9 nucleotides agree with TRBD2. The CDR3 sequence is 15 residues long. CDR1 is ENHRY, CDR2 SYGVKD, per germline. The V segment lost 4 bases and the J segment 3 bases; nucleotides outside the gene matches: 5. Here the CDR3 DNA reads TGTGCCATCAGTGTGGGCGGGGGGGCTACAGATACGCAGTATTTT. It translates to CAISVGGGATDTQYF.

This chain connects TRBV19 to TRBJ2-7, with 7 positions matching TRBD2. Trimming cost V 2 bases and J 8 bases; bases outside gene matches: 12. In germline, CDR1 is LNHDA, CDR2 SQIVND (reference sequence). The CDR3 is 15 residues long. The CDR3 here is CASSIRSAGEVKQYF. CDR3 coding DNA: TGTGCCAGTAGTATAAGGTCGGCGGGGGAGGTCAAGCAGTACTTC.

There are a few counts of this clone. V usage is TRBV19 and J usage is TRBJ2-3; 10 bases agree with TRBD1. This CDR3 contains 17 residues. The J segment lost 1 base and the V segment lost 3 bases, leaving 7 bases of the junction unmatched. CDR1 is LNHDA, CDR2 SQIVND, per germline (reference sequence). The CDR3 DNA follows: TGTGCCAGTAGTATGGGCGGACAGGGGGACGGCACAGATACGCAGTATTTT. It specifies CASSMGGQGDGTDTQYF.

As DNA, the CDR3 is TGTGCCAGTAGTACGGAGAAGGCAGACCACACTGAAGCTTTCTTT. The encoded protein is CASSTEKADHTEAFF. The V gene is TRBV19, the J gene TRBJ1-1; no clear D. Germline CDR1 is LNHDA and CDR2 is SQIVND (reference sequence). V was clipped by 4 bases and J by 3 bases, with 15 bases between them. The CDR3 contains 15 residues.

This rearrangement joins TRBV29-1 to TRBJ2-1; 10 bases map to TRBD1. Germline values: CDR1 SQVTM, CDR2 ANQGSEA. CDR3 length: 13 residues. The V gene end was trimmed by 6 bases and the J gene end by 7 bases; junction bases not matched to a gene: 6. CDR3 nucleotide sequence: TGCAGCGTATGGGGACAGGGGAGGAATGAGCAGTTCTTC. Translation: CSVWGQGRNEQFF.

This rearrangement joins TRBV28 to TRBJ2-6; D may be TRBD2 (6 bases). The length of the CDR3 is 15 residues. The ends were cut back, 8 bases at V and 2 bases at J, with 13 bases in the middle. Germline values: CDR1 MDHEN, CDR2 SYDVKM. CDR3 protein: CASGGGAPGANVLTF. The CDR3 bases are TGTGCCAGCGGCGGCGGGGCCCCTGGGGCCAACGTCCTGACTTTC.

The chain has TRBV14 and TRBJ1-6; 9 bases map to TRBD1. The CDR3 runs 19 residues. V trimming: 2 bases; J trimming: 8 bases; junction bases outside the gene matches: 16. CDR1 is SGHDN and CDR2 is FVKESK in the germline V gene. CDR3 sequence (DNA): TGTGCCAGCAGCCAATACATGGGGACAGGGAAGTTATGGGATTCACCCCTCCACTTT. Translating it yields CASSQYMGTGKLWDSPLHF.

The chain recombines TRBV18 with TRBJ1-5; TRBD1 matches 8 bases. V lost 5 bases to trimming and J lost 2 bases; unmatched junction nucleotides: 2. Germline values: CDR1 KGHSH, CDR2 LQKENI. CDR3 length: 14 residues. CDR3 sequence reads: CASSDRGGNQPQHF. CDR3 in DNA: TGTGCCAGCTCAGACAGGGGCGGCAATCAGCCCCAGCATTTT.

This chain connects TRBV2 to TRBJ2-7, with 11 bases identical to TRBD1. V was pared by 6 bases and J by 2 bases, with 6 bases of the junction left unmatched. The germline CDR1 and CDR2 sequences are SNHLY and FYNNEI. This CDR3 comprises 15 residues. Here the CDR3 DNA reads TGTGCCAGCAGGGGAGGGACAGGGGGAACCTACGAGCAGTACTTC. Its translation: CASRGGTGGTYEQYF. Supplemented by reference TRBV2 and TRBJ2-7, the full variable domain reads EPEVTQTPSHQVTQMGQEVILRCVPISNHLYFYWYRQILGQKVEFLVSFYNNEISEKSEIFDDQFSVERPDGSNFTLKIRSTKLEDSAMYFCASRGGTGGTYEQYFGPGTRLTVT.

V is TRBV18 and J is TRBJ1-6; D is unresolved. The germline CDR1 and CDR2 sequences are KGHSH and LQKENI. The CDR3 has 17 amino acids. Trimming stripped 3 bases from V and 0 bases from J, with 12 bases between. The CDR3 loop is CASSPGPGSSYNSPLHF. DNA for the CDR3: TGTGCCAGCTCACCTGGACCGGGGAGCTCCTATAATTCACCCCTCCACTTT.

This clone was observed a handful of times. The chain links TRBV2 to TRBJ1-2, with D perhaps matching TRBD1 (5 bases). The CDR3 consists of 15 residues. Trimming cost V 7 bases and J 1 base, with 16 bases left between them. Per the germline V gene, CDR1 is SNHLY and CDR2 is FYNNEI. The CDR3 spells CASNSQGSHNYGYTF. CDR3 nucleotides: TGTGCCAGCAATTCCCAGGGTTCCCATAACTATGGCTACACCTTC.

The rearrangement uses TRBV7-9 and TRBJ1-4; D is unresolved. The CDR3 length is 15 residues. From germline, CDR1 is SEHNR and CDR2 FQNEAQ (reference sequence). V shed 6 bases and J shed 0 bases, with 11 bases lying between them. The chain's CDR3 is CASRVSGATNEKLFF. DNA of the CDR3: TGTGCCAGCAGGGTCTCCGGGGCAACTAATGAAAAACTGTTTTTT.

The V gene is TRBV7-3, the J gene TRBJ1-2; D uncertain. The CDR3 extends over 13 amino acids. Germline values: CDR1 SGHTA, CDR2 FQGTGA. The V gene lost 0 bases and the J gene lost 7 bases, with 9 bases spanning the gap. The CDR3 DNA reads TGTGCCAGCAGCTTAACGGCAAATGGTGGCTACACCTTC. Encoded protein: CASSLTANGGYTF.

V usage is TRBV3-1 (or the pseudogene TRBV3-2) and J usage is TRBJ2-3; 8 bases are a match to TRBD1. This CDR3 region has 13 residues. The germline CDR1 and CDR2 sequences are LGHDT and YNNKEL (reference sequence). Trimming removed 5 bases from V and 4 bases from J; junction bases left unmatched: 2. The CDR3 here is CASSNRGADTQYF. Here the CDR3 DNA reads TGTGCCAGCAGCAACAGGGGGGCAGATACGCAGTATTTT.

Notes on this clone: The same CDR3 arises from other DNA sequences in this sample as well. The chain links TRBV24-1 to TRBJ2-3; D is undetermined. The CDR3 is 11 amino acids. Germline CDR1 is KGHDR and CDR2 is SFDVKD. The ends were cut back, 6 bases at V and 4 bases at J, with 4 bases in the middle. DNA for the CDR3: TGTGCCACCAGTCAATCAGATACGCAGTATTTT. Protein sequence: CATSQSDTQYF.

The V and J genes are TRBV30 and TRBJ2-7; no clear D. The CDR3 extends over 11 amino acids. Trimming removed 5 bases from V and 0 bases from J, with 5 bases in between. Germline lookup yields CDR1 GTSNPN and CDR2 SVGIG (reference sequence). For the CDR3, the DNA is TGTGCCTGGGGCCTCTCCTACGAGCAGTACTTC. As protein: CAWGLSYEQYF.

This chain joins TRBV28 and TRBJ2-7; D not resolved. Per germline, CDR1 MDHEN and CDR2 SYDVKM. The CDR3 loop spans 14 amino acids. V shed 4 bases and J shed 3 bases, with 13 bases lying between them. CDR3 nucleotide sequence: TGTGCCAGCAGTTCACCGGGTCGCCTCTACGAGCAGTACTTC. It yields the protein CASSSPGRLYEQYF. Complete variable domain (other parts from reference TRBV28 and TRBJ2-7): DVKVTQSSRYLVKRTGEKVFLECVQDMDHENMFWYRQDPGLGLRLIYFSYDVKMKEKGDIPEGYSVSREKKERFSLILESASTNQTSMYLCASSSPGRLYEQYFGPGTRLTVT.

The CDR3 is CASSQGPTDTQYF. CDR3 DNA: TGTGCCAGCAGCCAAGGGCCTACAGATACGCAGTATTTT. The rearrangement links TRBV3-1 (or the pseudogene TRBV3-2) to TRBJ2-3; D unclear. Germline lookup yields CDR1 LGHDT and CDR2 YNNKEL (reference sequence). The V gene lost 1 base and the J gene lost 3 bases, with 5 bases spanning the gap. CDR3 length equals 13 residues.

The rearrangement links TRBV5-4 to TRBJ2-1, with 11 bases matching TRBD2. Germline values: CDR1 SGHNT, CDR2 YYREEE (reference sequence). J was trimmed by 0 bases and V by 4 bases; bases with no gene match: 12. This CDR3 spans 19 amino acids. The CDR3 nucleotides are TGTGCCAGCAGCCCGTGGGGACTAGCGGAGCAGAGCTCCTACAATGAGCAGTTCTTC. It translates to CASSPWGLAEQSSYNEQFF.

This clone was picked up a small number of times. The chain couples TRBV7-3 to TRBJ2-5, with unresolved D. V was cut by 11 bases and J by 0 bases, with 13 bases left in between. The CDR3 totals 13 residues. Germline CDR1 is SGHTA and CDR2 is FQGTGA. CDR3 sequence reads: CAAVIAYQETQYF. The CDR3 region has the DNA TGTGCCGCCGTGATTGCGTACCAAGAGACCCAGTACTTC.

The V call is TRBV12-3 or TRBV12-4, the J call TRBJ2-2, with D possibly matching TRBD2 (5 bases). Trimming took off 2 bases at V and 7 bases at J, with 8 bases between the two ends. This CDR3 is 13 amino acids long. CDR3 sequence: CASSLRAGGELFF. CDR3 nucleotides: TGTGCCAGCAGTTTAAGGGCGGGCGGGGAGCTGTTTTTT.

This chain links TRBV2 with TRBJ1-5; 7 bases are a match to TRBD1. The ends lost 4 bases at V and 4 bases at J; junction bases unmatched: 7. This CDR3 has 15 amino acids. CDR1 is SNHLY, CDR2 FYNNEI, per germline. CDR3 region: CASSGKTGSNQPQHF. The CDR3 DNA follows: TGTGCCAGCAGTGGTAAGACAGGGTCGAATCAGCCCCAGCATTTT.

The rearrangement links TRBV6-5 to TRBJ2-7; D is uncertain. Germline lookup yields CDR1 MNHEY and CDR2 SVGAGI. The V end was cut by 2 bases, the J end by 3 bases, with 8 bases between. The CDR3 sequence is 13 residues long. The CDR3 is CASSYRLDYEQYF. The CDR3 DNA sequence: TGTGCCAGCAGTTACCGACTTGACTACGAGCAGTACTTC.